Below, 10 T cell receptor beta chains from the same sample are listed, as sequenced in a study of brain T cells in children with intractable seizures (dated by TCRdb to the early 2020s). Libraries were constructed by the immunoSEQ multiplex PCR assay. The source is immuneACCESS, and TCRdb retained only in-frame sequences with V and J called. Part of the clones is not carried over; for the studies checked, unresolved V genes explain less than half of this, and the remainder is unexplained. The sample profile shows 60,000 to 85,000 clones; about 93% of them were found once. The ten top clones hold 1.5% of the sample. The time point tag for this specimen amounts to: resected brain tissue, or blood drawn just prior to surgery. The sample consisted of peripheral blood, taken at surgery. The receptor source for this set is a boy under two years old with tuberous sclerosis and intractable seizures.

The chain uses TRBV19 and TRBJ1-2; D is uncertain. Germline-derived CDR1 and CDR2 are LNHDA and SQIVND (reference sequence). This CDR3 has 11 residues. Trimming cost V 5 bases and J 2 bases, with 3 bases left between them. The CDR3 region has the DNA TGTGCCAGTAGTTTGAACTATGGCTACACCTTC. Its translation is CASSLNYGYTF.

This sequence joins TRBV3-1 (or the pseudogene TRBV3-2) and TRBJ2-7; D may be TRBD2 (5 bases). Germline V gene data show CDR1 as LGHDT and CDR2 as YNNKEL (reference sequence). This CDR3 is built from 16 residues. The germline V and J ends were trimmed by 1 base and 5 bases, with 18 bases remaining between them. As DNA, the CDR3 is TGTGCCAGCAGCCAAGGGGATACGACTCTAGCCCACGAGCAGTACTTC. Residues: CASSQGDTTLAHEQYF.

CDR3 sequence (DNA): TGTGCCAGCAGTTTATCGGGGATTCCTAGCAATCAGCCCCAGCATTTT. Translated, it gives CASSLSGIPSNQPQHF. This chain links TRBV27 with TRBJ1-5; D ambiguous. The CDR3 has 16 amino acids. Trimming took 0 bases from V and 0 from J, leaving 9 bases between them. Germline CDR1 is MNHEY and CDR2 is SMNVEV (reference sequence).

The J gene is TRBJ2-1, the V gene TRBV2, with a tentative D call TRBD2 (6 bases). Germline V CDR1 and CDR2: SNHLY, FYNNEI. V lost 7 bases and J 0 bases, leaving 13 bases between the germline ends. The length of the CDR3 is 15 residues. This chain's CDR3 is CASTDEGLSYNEQFF. The DNA for the CDR3 is TGTGCCAGCACCGATGAGGGACTCTCCTACAATGAGCAGTTCTTC.

J is TRBJ2-7 and V is TRBV2; TRBD2 agrees at 8 bases. The germline V gene has CDR1 SNHLY and CDR2 FYNNEI. This CDR3 spans 15 amino acids. V gave up 2 bases and J gave up 3 bases; unmatched junction bases: 6. The CDR3, as DNA: TGTGCCAGCAGTGAAATTAGCGGGAACGGCTACGAGCAGTACTTC. Its translation is CASSEISGNGYEQYF.

The chain couples TRBV24-1 to TRBJ2-3; the D gene is possibly TRBD2 (7 bases). Germline values: CDR1 KGHDR, CDR2 SFDVKD. This CDR3 has 15 amino acids. The V end was cut by 1 base, the J end by 3 bases, with 10 bases between. The CDR3 here is CATSDFGRGTDTQYF. CDR3 sequence (DNA): TGTGCCACCAGTGATTTTGGGAGGGGGACAGATACGCAGTATTTT.

The V and J genes are TRBV7-2 and TRBJ2-7, with TRBD2 identical over 9 bases. V was pared by 5 bases and J by 2 bases, with 4 bases of the junction left unmatched. The CDR3 totals 14 residues. The germline gives CDR1 SGHTA, CDR2 FQGNSA. The CDR3 sequence: CASSPWTSAYEQYF. The CDR3 DNA reads as TGTGCCAGCAGCCCCTGGACTAGCGCCTACGAGCAGTACTTC.

This chain uses TRBV4-1 with TRBJ2-7; no clear D gene. The germline V and J ends were trimmed by 1 base and 6 bases, with 10 bases remaining between them. Germline assignment: CDR1 MGHRA and CDR2 YSYEKL. This CDR3 is built from 13 residues. CDR3 sequence reads: CASSQVMAVEQYF. DNA for the CDR3: TGCGCCAGCAGCCAAGTGATGGCAGTCGAGCAGTACTTC.

The chain's CDR3 is CASSLTTSQGPLRGYTF. As DNA, the CDR3 is TGTGCCAGCAGCTTAACCACGTCACAGGGCCCTTTAAGGGGGTACACCTTC. The gene calls are TRBV7-3 and TRBJ1-2; TRBD1 is a possible D gene (6 bases). The V and J ends lost 0 bases and 11 bases respectively, with 25 bases between them. CDR1 SGHTA and CDR2 FQGTGA come from the germline V gene. This CDR3 spans 17 amino acids.

Only one count was recorded for this clone. The chain couples TRBV3-1 (or the pseudogene TRBV3-2) to TRBJ2-1; TRBD1 matches 9 bases. Germline V lookup: CDR1 LGHDT, CDR2 YNNKEL (reference sequence). V was clipped by 2 bases and J by 3 bases; unmatched bases: 5. CDR3 length: 16 residues. CDR3 sequence reads: CASSQKGTGLYNEQFF. The CDR3 DNA reads as TGTGCCAGCAGCCAAAAGGGGACAGGGCTCTACAATGAGCAGTTCTTC.